The present entry profiles one TCR beta chain with its context. The antigen remains unidentified. The CDR3 runs to 18 residues. Generated by immunoSEQ multiplex PCR, the TCRdb table keeps only in-frame clones and is missing some. The data contain over 25,000 clones, about 92% of them singletons. These data come from a study of monozygotic twins with cystic fibrosis. On the study more broadly: Three micrograms of fragmented DNA underwent approximately 15 PCR cycles for library preparation.

Study-level results: The repertoire was suggested to be naive-dominated, clonality median around 0.0093. No link emerged between shared CDR3 counts and age, concordance or severity. Nucleotide-identical clonotype sharing was significantly higher within monozygotic CF twin pairs than between unrelated CF individuals.

The chain employs TRBV1 and TRBJ2-1; the table assigns TRBD2, which was not confirmed against the DNA. TRBV1 is flagged as a pseudogene. The receptor comes from a girl aged 2 to 10 with cystic fibrosis. The specimen sequenced was blood. Written as DNA, the CDR3 is TGCACCAGCAGCCAGGCTAGCGGGGTCCCCATCTCCTACAATGAGCAGTTCTTC. This translates into CTSSQASGVPISYNEQFF.